A selection of T cell receptor beta chains follows, all from one sample in a study of blood T cell repertoires in COVID-19. The table came from immunoSEQ multiplex PCR; TCRdb's copy has only in-frame clones and leaves some out. The profile shows over 50,000 clones, around four fifths of them singletons. The sample taken for sequencing was peripheral blood. Source of these receptors: a man between 70 and 80 years old with acute or convalescent COVID-19. CDR3s include the opening cysteine and the closing phenylalanine or tryptophan. A D gene is named only where the DNA matches it firmly. Only part of the rows carry a size: once, few, many, or a class if the clone is expanded.

>-|TRBJ2-1|TRBV5-1|-
CASSPGTGDNEQFF
TGCGCCAGCAGCCCAGGGACTGGGGACAATGAGCAGTTCTTC
>many|TRBJ1-5|TRBV21-1|-
CASSRNRDTGQPQHF
TGTGCCAGCAGCAGAAACCGGGACACTGGACAGCCCCAGCATTTT
>-|TRBJ1-2|TRBV25-1|-
CASSERDTGCYTF
TGTGCCAGCAGTGAACGGGACACGGGATGCTACACCTTC
>few|TRBJ1-2|TRBV7-9|TRBD1
CASSFRDRAYGYTF
TGTGCCAGCAGCTTCCGGGACAGGGCCTATGGCTACACCTTC
>-|TRBJ2-7|TRBV18|-
CASSPRTASYEQYF
TGTGCCAGCTCACCCCGGACAGCCAGCTACGAGCAGTACTTC
>few|TRBJ1-2|TRBV10-3|-
CAISESDGRGYGYTF
TGTGCCATCAGTGAGTCGGACGGCAGAGGGTATGGCTACACCTTC
>-|TRBJ2-3|TRBV4-2|TRBD1
CASSPGTGDTDTQYF
TGTGCCAGCAGCCCCGGGACAGGCGACACAGATACGCAGTATTTT
>-|TRBJ2-5|TRBV5-4|-
CASSSPPTFGGETQYF
TGTGCCAGCAGCTCCCCCCCAACGTTCGGAGGGGAGACCCAGTACTTC
>-|TRBJ2-2|TRBV2|-
CASSDGQGWDTGELFF
TGTGCCAGCAGTGATGGGCAGGGGTGGGACACCGGGGAGCTGTTTTTT
>few|TRBJ2-1|TRBV12-5|-
CASDARDTRKEYNEQFF
TGTGCTAGTGACGCCCGGGACACCAGGAAGGAGTACAATGAGCAGTTCTTC
>-|TRBJ2-3|TRBV4-2|TRBD1
CASSQVGTGFLPDTQYF
TGTGCCAGCAGCCAAGTGGGGACAGGGTTTCTCCCAGATACGCAGTATTTT
>once|TRBJ1-5|TRBV2|-
CASSASGGAGQPQHF
TGTGCCAGCAGTGCCAGCGGAGGCGCGGGTCAGCCCCAGCATTTT
>-|TRBJ1-2|TRBV19|-
CASVRGEYYGYTF
TGTGCCAGCGTCCGGGGGGAGTACTATGGCTACACCTTC
>once|TRBJ2-1|TRBV6-5|TRBD2
CASSYRRGGGDEQFF
TGTGCCAGCAGTTACAGGCGGGGGGGAGGGGATGAGCAGTTCTTC
>once|TRBJ1-6|TRBV5-8|-
CARGGGGGNSPLHF
TGTGCCCGGGGGGGAGGGGGGGGGAATTCACCCCTCCACTTT
>-|TRBJ2-7|TRBV5-1|-
CASSLGWGREQYF
TGCGCCAGCAGCTTGGGGTGGGGGCGCGAGCAGTACTTC
>-|TRBJ2-7|TRBV4-1|TRBD1
CASSRTGFDEQYF
TGCGCCAGCAGCCGGACAGGGTTCGACGAGCAGTACTTC
>-|TRBJ1-5|TRBV2|-
CASSVLYSNQPQHF
TGTGCCAGCAGTGTGCTATATAGCAATCAGCCCCAGCATTTT
>-|TRBJ2-4|TRBV9|TRBD1
CASSTTTGSSIQYF
TGTGCCAGCAGCACCACGACAGGGTCTAGCATTCAGTACTTC
>-|TRBJ2-1|TRBV7-9|TRBD1
CASSLSSGGSNNEQFF
TGTGCCAGCAGCTTAAGCTCAGGGGGCAGCAATAATGAGCAGTTCTTC
>-|TRBJ2-7|TRBV6-2/TRBV6-3|-
CASSYVQGYEQYF
TGTGCCAGCAGTTACGTTCAGGGCTACGAGCAGTACTTC
>-|TRBJ2-5|TRBV10-3|TRBD2
CASRTSGNFQETQYF
TGTGCCAGTCGGACTAGCGGGAACTTCCAAGAGACCCAGTACTTC
>-|TRBJ1-4|TRBV21-1|-
CASGEGPRRRDRGSEKLFF
TGTGCCAGCGGGGAGGGACCGCGCCGGAGGGACAGGGGAAGTGAAAAACTGTTTTTT
>-|TRBJ1-1|TRBV19|TRBD1
CASSVYRDRGNTEAFF
TGTGCCAGTAGTGTCTACCGGGACAGGGGGAACACTGAAGCTTTCTTT
>-|TRBJ2-7|TRBV19|TRBD1
CASSWSDRVFYEQYF
TGTGCCAGTAGTTGGTCGGACAGGGTCTTCTACGAGCAGTACTTC
>-|TRBJ1-5|TRBV18|-
CASSPLGGNQPQHF
TGTGCCAGCTCACCACTTGGAGGCAATCAGCCCCAGCATTTT
>-|TRBJ2-1|TRBV3-1/TRBV3-2|-
CASSLGPNQDEQFF
TGTGCCAGCAGCCTTGGTCCAAACCAGGATGAGCAGTTCTTC
>few|TRBJ2-2|TRBV5-1|-
CASSLLGGTNTGELFF
TGCGCCAGCAGCTTACTGGGGGGAACTAACACCGGGGAGCTGTTTTTT
>-|TRBJ2-1|TRBV5-4|TRBD2
CASSSPGTRRNEQFF
TGTGCCAGCAGCTCCCCCGGGACTAGGAGGAATGAGCAGTTCTTC
>-|TRBJ1-5|TRBV2|TRBD1
CATQGANQPQHF
TGTGCCACACAGGGGGCCAATCAGCCCCAGCATTTT
>-|TRBJ2-3|TRBV9|TRBD2
CASSVGTSGGAKVDTQYF
TGTGCCAGCAGCGTAGGGACTAGCGGGGGGGCCAAAGTGGATACGCAGTATTTT
>once|TRBJ2-1|TRBV5-1|-
CASTVEGASYNEQFF
TGCGCCAGCACCGTGGAGGGGGCCTCCTACAATGAGCAGTTCTTC
>-|TRBJ2-1|TRBV5-4|-
CASTYRQHSYNEQFF
TGTGCCAGCACTTACAGACAGCACTCCTACAATGAGCAGTTCTTC
>-|TRBJ2-7|TRBV6-2/TRBV6-3|TRBD1
CASSYVSRTGGSYEQYF
TGTGCCAGCAGTTACGTCTCTCGGACAGGGGGGTCCTACGAGCAGTACTTC
>-|TRBJ1-1|TRBV19|TRBD1
CASSISPGQNPSIAEAFF
TGTGCCAGTAGTATTTCCCCGGGACAGAACCCGTCGATAGCTGAAGCTTTCTTT
>-|TRBJ1-4|TRBV5-1|TRBD1
CASSPGQANEKLFF
TGCGCCAGCAGCCCAGGACAGGCGAATGAAAAACTGTTTTTT
>-|TRBJ2-1|TRBV19|TRBD1
CASSIGQGSLEQFF
TGTGCCAGTAGTATAGGACAGGGCTCGTTGGAGCAGTTCTTC
>-|TRBJ1-1|TRBV12-3/TRBV12-4|-
CASSLQDGAEAFF
TGTGCCAGCAGTTTACAGGACGGGGCTGAAGCTTTCTTT
>-|TRBJ2-1|TRBV6-5|-
CASSSFNGRRALQIF
TGTGCCAGCAGTTCCTTTAACGGGCGCAGGGCCCTACAGATCTTC
>-|TRBJ2-1|TRBV7-8|TRBD2
CASSLEGGGYNEQFF
TGTGCCAGCAGCTTAGAAGGCGGGGGCTACAATGAGCAGTTCTTC
>-|TRBJ1-4|TRBV11-1|TRBD1
CASNPGTGVEKLFF
TGTGCCAGCAACCCTGGGACAGGGGTTGAAAAACTGTTTTTT
>-|TRBJ1-3|TRBV18|-
CASSSPGGNTIYF
TGTGCCAGCTCAAGCCCGGGTGGAAACACCATATATTTT
>-|TRBJ2-5|TRBV19|-
CASSTTVAGTQYF
TGTGCCAGTAGTACGACAGTGGCTGGGACCCAGTACTTC
>-|TRBJ1-4|TRBV11-2|TRBD1
CASSLGVGTGDEKLFF
TGTGCCAGCAGCTTAGGGGTTGGGACAGGGGATGAAAAACTGTTTTTT
>-|TRBJ2-6|TRBV19|-
CASSIQLGSLGANVLTF
TGTGCCAGTAGTATCCAACTAGGATCTCTTGGGGCCAACGTCCTGACTTTC
>-|TRBJ1-5|TRBV2|TRBD1
CAGKQGGGQPQHF
TGTGCCGGGAAACAGGGGGGCGGTCAGCCCCAGCATTTT
>-|TRBJ2-1|TRBV5-1|TRBD1
CASSLETGGRNEQFF
TGCGCCAGCAGCTTGGAAACAGGGGGGCGCAATGAGCAGTTCTTC
>once|TRBJ2-2|TRBV5-1|-
CASNKLGQGNTGELFF
TGCGCCAGCAACAAGCTTGGGCAGGGGAACACCGGGGAGCTGTTTTTT
>-|TRBJ1-3|TRBV15|TRBD1
CATSSPLAGQGGNTIYF
TGTGCCACCAGCAGCCCCCTCGCGGGACAGGGAGGAAACACCATATATTTT
>-|TRBJ2-3|TRBV5-1|-
CASSLAGRGYTDTQYF
TGCGCCAGCAGCTTGGCTGGCAGGGGCTACACAGATACGCAGTATTTT
>-|TRBJ2-7|TRBV5-6|-
CASSPTSTYEQYF
TGTGCCAGCAGCCCTACGTCGACCTACGAGCAGTACTTC
>-|TRBJ2-1|TRBV7-2|-
CASSLESFSNEQFF
TGTGCCAGCAGCTTAGAGAGCTTTAGCAATGAGCAGTTCTTC
>-|TRBJ1-2|TRBV27|TRBD1
CASSSLGQGGANYGYTF
TGTGCCAGCAGTTCATTGGGACAGGGGGGAGCTAACTATGGCTACACCTTC
>-|TRBJ1-1|TRBV5-5|-
CASSRGLVNTEAFF
TGTGCCAGCAGCCGGGGGTTGGTGAACACTGAAGCTTTCTTT
>few|TRBJ1-2|TRBV4-1|-
CASSQEWAGDYGYTF
TGCGCCAGCAGCCAAGAGTGGGCAGGGGACTATGGCTACACCTTC
>-|TRBJ1-6|TRBV3-1/TRBV3-2|TRBD1
CASSQGQGQGSPLHF
TGTGCCAGCAGCCAAGGACAGGGGCAGGGTTCACCCCTCCACTTT
>-|TRBJ2-1|TRBV3-1/TRBV3-2|-
CASSQGFRDDEQFF
TGTGCCAGCAGCCAGGGGTTCAGGGATGATGAGCAGTTCTTC
>-|TRBJ2-7|TRBV27|TRBD1
CASSPRDRVAYEQYF
TGTGCCAGCAGTCCCCGGGACAGGGTTGCCTACGAGCAGTACTTC
>-|TRBJ1-5|TRBV6-4|-
CASTQPRVNQPQHF
TGTGCCAGCACCCAGCCGAGGGTCAATCAGCCCCAGCATTTT